The TCR beta chain under discussion was sequenced for a study of blood T cell repertoires in COVID-19. Study summary: Samples taken during acute and convalescent COVID-19 were collected in the United States, Italy and Spain. In each case, the material was cDNA or gDNA derived from T cells, B-cell-depleted T cells, or PBMCs.

Germline CDR1 MDHEN, CDR2 SYDVKM. This CDR3 is 16 amino acids long. V gave up 10 bases and J gave up 2 bases, with 23 bases separating them. Original data processing: Quantification of nucleated cells was approximated via reference gene primer amplification. TCRdb's table, derived via immunoSEQ multiplex PCR, lists solely in-frame clones and lacks some. That table supplies the V and J calls and clone size; D and trimming were determined from the DNA. The sample lists 120,000 to 150,000 clones, about 77% occurring once. Sequenced: peripheral blood. The receptor was isolated from a man in his 60s with acute or convalescent COVID-19. The rearrangement links TRBV28 to TRBJ1-2; tentatively, D is TRBD1 (6 bases). CDR3 protein: CATRGAIRAANYGYTF. CDR3 nucleotide sequence: TGTGCCACCCGGGGGGCAATAAGGGCGGCGAACTATGGCTACACCTTC.